This T cell receptor beta chain appears in the sequencing data of a study of T cell responses to AZD1222 COVID-19 vaccine. The CDR3 runs 14 residues. Libraries were prepared by immunoSEQ multiplex PCR; TCRdb keeps only in-frame clonotypes and omits some of them. Among about 150,000 clones listed, approximately 94% were seen once. The chain couples TRBV21-1 to TRBJ2-7; the listed D gene, TRBD1, was not tested against the DNA. TRBV21-1 is marked as a pseudogene. The sample was peripheral blood, taken on day 0 of AZD1222 vaccination. The receptor was isolated from an adult in good health. CDR3 sequence reads: CASSSYRASYEQYV. The CDR3, as DNA: TGTGCCAGCAGCTCGTACAGGGCCTCCTACGAGCAGTACGTC.